This T cell receptor (beta chain) comes out of a study of T cell responses to AZD1222 COVID-19 vaccine. The overall study: Second-dose intervals of approximately 4 or approximately 12 weeks were pooled.

Profiled with immunoSEQ multiplex PCR; TCRdb holds only in-frame clones, not every one. This sample has some 100,000 clones, with roughly 84% found just once. Notes on the study in general: Nearly half of unique spike-specific TCRs reportedly avoided B.1.351 and B.1.1.7 mutated regions. Donors were largely white British and mainly female; clonal diversity was possibly underestimated. Vaccination with two AZD1222 doses was followed by a rise in Spike-specific TCR breadth and depth.

To note about this clone: Its antigen is currently unknown.

CDR1 is LGHDT, CDR2 YNNKEL, per germline (reference sequence). With 4 bases removed from V and 1 base from J, the gap between germline ends came to 8 bases. The CDR3 contains 14 residues. This specimen consisted of peripheral blood, obtained on day 0 of AZD1222 vaccination. The receptor was derived from an adult in good health. This chain uses TRBV3-1 (or the pseudogene TRBV3-2) with TRBJ1-5; D uncertain. In nucleotides, the CDR3 is TGTGCCAGCAGCCTCCGGGAGAGCAATCAGCCCCAGCATTTT. Protein sequence: CASSLRESNQPQHF.